The 9 T cell receptor beta chains below come from one sample, sequenced in a study of CDR3 diversity in severe acne. One entry per CDR3 protein results from TCRdb running MiXCR on the PCR reads. The data hold 90,000 or so distinct CDR3 sequences, with 45% to 50% observed a single time. Sequenced: blood. These receptors originate from a male donor in good health, serving as a control.

Only a few counts were recorded for this clonotype. V and J are TRBV5-4 and TRBJ2-7, with TRBD1 as a possible D gene (6 bases). This CDR3 has 13 residues. CDR1 is SGHNT, CDR2 YYREEE, per germline (reference sequence). Between the trimmed V and J ends, which lost 4 bases and 4 bases, there was a span of 12 bases. The DNA of the CDR3 is TGTGCCAGCAGCCCAGCGGACAGTTACGAGCAGTACTTC. This gives the protein CASSPADSYEQYF. The whole variable domain, remainder taken from reference TRBV5-4 and TRBJ2-7, is ETGVTQSPTHLIKTRGQQVTLRCSSQSGHNTVSWYQQALGQGPQFIFQYYREEENGRGNFPPRFSGLQFPNYSSELNVNALELDDSALYLCASSPADSYEQYFGPGTRLTVT.

The chain joins TRBV6-1 to TRBJ1-6, with D uncertain. Between the trimmed V and J ends, which lost 8 bases and 6 bases, there was a span of 5 bases. The CDR3 is 11 amino acids. Looked up from germline, CDR1 is MNHNS and CDR2 is SASEGT. The CDR3 protein is CASGSNSPLHF. The CDR3 DNA follows: TGTGCCAGCGGCAGTAATTCACCCCTCCACTTT.

This clonotype was counted a few times. V gene TRBV20-1 combines with J gene TRBJ1-2, with a possible D match to TRBD1 (6 bases). CDR1 and CDR2 from the germline V gene are DFQATT and SNEGSKA (reference sequence). The CDR3 is made up of 14 amino acids. The germline V and J ends were trimmed by 4 bases and 4 bases, with 16 bases remaining between them. CDR3 sequence (DNA): TGCAGTGCTATGAAGGACAGTCCCCCCTATGGCTACACCTTC. It codes for CSAMKDSPPYGYTF.

Regarding this clonotype: Relative to the germline gene, one junction end is altered; a read error may explain this. This rearrangement joins TRBV10-3 to TRBJ2-5; TRBD1 matches 12 bases. The CDR3 length is 18 residues. The germline CDR1 and CDR2 sequences are ENHRY and SYGVKD. DNA of the CDR3: TGTGCCATCAGTGAGTCGTACCCCAGGGACAGGGGGCGCAGATACGCAGTATTT. Amino acids: CAISESYPRDRGRRYAVF.

This chain connects TRBV11-3 to TRBJ2-2, with TRBD2 matching 10 bases. The germline V gene encodes CDR1 SGHNT and CDR2 YENEEA. This CDR3 has 14 residues. The V gene end was trimmed by 4 bases and the J gene end by 5 bases; junction bases not matched to a gene: 1. CDR3 in amino acids: CASSWGLATGELFF. The CDR3 DNA sequence: TGTGCCAGCAGCTGGGGACTAGCGACCGGGGAGCTGTTTTTT.

This clonotype was found many times. V is TRBV11-2 and J is TRBJ1-1, with D unresolved. The V end lost 2 bases, the J end lost 5 bases, and 12 bases lay between the germline ends. This CDR3 is built from 14 residues. Germline V lookup: CDR1 SGHAT, CDR2 FQNNGV. The chain's CDR3 is CASSLQVRETEAFF. The CDR3 coding sequence is TGTGCCAGCAGCTTACAAGTCCGGGAGACTGAAGCTTTCTTT.

The chain joins TRBV7-2 to TRBJ1-2; D possibly corresponds to TRBD1 (6 bases). There are 14 residues in the CDR3. The V gene lost 5 bases and the J gene lost 7 bases, with 17 bases spanning the gap. CDR1 SGHTA and CDR2 FQGNSA come from the germline V gene. CDR3 sequence (DNA): TGTGCCAGCAGCACCCGAACAGGGCTTGGTGGCTACACCTTC. Residues: CASSTRTGLGGYTF.

This clonotype was counted at least ten times. This rearrangement joins TRBV6-6 to TRBJ1-4; D possibly corresponds to TRBD1 (5 bases). This CDR3 has 14 amino acids. V was trimmed by 6 bases and J by 7 bases, leaving 15 bases between them. The germline CDR1 and CDR2 sequences are MNHNY and SVGAGI (reference sequence). CDR3 nucleotide sequence: TGTGCCAGCAGCCAGGGACCCACCCGTGAAAAACTGTTTTTT. It encodes CASSQGPTREKLFF.

This clonotype was picked up a small number of times. V is TRBV2 and J is TRBJ1-5; 11 bases match TRBD1. CDR3 length: 13 residues. CDR1 is SNHLY and CDR2 is FYNNEI in the germline V gene. The V gene end was trimmed by 7 bases and the J gene end by 8 bases; junction bases not matched to a gene: 4. The CDR3 region has the DNA TGTGCCAGCACCGGACAGGGGGCGGAGCCCCAGCATTTT. This encodes CASTGQGAEPQHF.